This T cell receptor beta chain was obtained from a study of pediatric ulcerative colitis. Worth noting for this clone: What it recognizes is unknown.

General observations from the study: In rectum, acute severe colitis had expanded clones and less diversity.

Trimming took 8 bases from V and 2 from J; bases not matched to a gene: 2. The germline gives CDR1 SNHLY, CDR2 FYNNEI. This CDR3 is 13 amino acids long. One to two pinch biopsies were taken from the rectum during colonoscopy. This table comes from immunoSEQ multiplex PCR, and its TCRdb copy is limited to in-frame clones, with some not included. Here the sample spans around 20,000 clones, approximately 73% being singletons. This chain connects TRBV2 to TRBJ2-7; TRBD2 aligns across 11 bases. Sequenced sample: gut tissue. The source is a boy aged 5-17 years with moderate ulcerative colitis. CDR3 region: CASGGLAAYEQYF. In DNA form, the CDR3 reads TGTGCCAGCGGGGGACTAGCGGCCTACGAGCAGTACTTC.